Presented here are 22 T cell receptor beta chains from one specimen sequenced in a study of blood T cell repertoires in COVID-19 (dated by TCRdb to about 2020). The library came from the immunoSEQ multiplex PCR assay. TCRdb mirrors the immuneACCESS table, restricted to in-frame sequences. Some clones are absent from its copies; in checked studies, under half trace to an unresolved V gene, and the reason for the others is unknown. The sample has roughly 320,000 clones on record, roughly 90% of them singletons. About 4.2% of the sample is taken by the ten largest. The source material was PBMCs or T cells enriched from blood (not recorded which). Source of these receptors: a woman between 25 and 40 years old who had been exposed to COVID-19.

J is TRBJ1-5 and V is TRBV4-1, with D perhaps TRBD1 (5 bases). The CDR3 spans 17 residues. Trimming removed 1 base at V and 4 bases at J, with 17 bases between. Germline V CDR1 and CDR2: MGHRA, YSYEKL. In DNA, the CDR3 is TGCGCCAGCAGCCAAGGGATTCTGACAGCCGGGAATCAGCCCCAGCATTTT. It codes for CASSQGILTAGNQPQHF.

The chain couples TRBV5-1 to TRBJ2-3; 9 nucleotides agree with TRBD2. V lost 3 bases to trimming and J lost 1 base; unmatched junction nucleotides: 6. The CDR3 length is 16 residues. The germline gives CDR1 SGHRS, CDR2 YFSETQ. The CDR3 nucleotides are TGCGCCAGCAGCTCCCTGGCGGGGGGGGGCACAGATACGCAGTATTTT. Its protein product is CASSSLAGGGTDTQYF.

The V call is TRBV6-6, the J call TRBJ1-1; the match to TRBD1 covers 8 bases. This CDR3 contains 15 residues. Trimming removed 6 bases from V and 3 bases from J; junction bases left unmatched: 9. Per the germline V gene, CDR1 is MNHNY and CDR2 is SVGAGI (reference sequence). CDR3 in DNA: TGTGCCAGCAGCTATCCGACAGGGGTGGACACTGAAGCTTTCTTT. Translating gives CASSYPTGVDTEAFF.

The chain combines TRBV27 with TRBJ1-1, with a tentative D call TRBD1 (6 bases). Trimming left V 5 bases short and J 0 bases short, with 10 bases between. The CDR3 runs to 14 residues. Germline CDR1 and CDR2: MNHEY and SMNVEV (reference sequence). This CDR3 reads CASSRQVMNTEAFF. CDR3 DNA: TGTGCCAGCAGTAGACAGGTCATGAACACTGAAGCTTTCTTT.

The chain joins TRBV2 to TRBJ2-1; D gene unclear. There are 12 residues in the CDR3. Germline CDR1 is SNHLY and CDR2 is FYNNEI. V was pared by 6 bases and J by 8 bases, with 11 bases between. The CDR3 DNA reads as TGTGCCAGCAGGCAGGTTACCCATGAGCAGTTCTTC. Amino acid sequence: CASRQVTHEQFF.

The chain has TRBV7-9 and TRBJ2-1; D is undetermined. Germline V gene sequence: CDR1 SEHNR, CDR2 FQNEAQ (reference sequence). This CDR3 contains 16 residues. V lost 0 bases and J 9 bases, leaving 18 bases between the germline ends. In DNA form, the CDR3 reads TGTGCCAGCAGCTTAGCGCTACAGTTAGTAACTCCTGAGCAGTTCTTC. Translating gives CASSLALQLVTPEQFF.

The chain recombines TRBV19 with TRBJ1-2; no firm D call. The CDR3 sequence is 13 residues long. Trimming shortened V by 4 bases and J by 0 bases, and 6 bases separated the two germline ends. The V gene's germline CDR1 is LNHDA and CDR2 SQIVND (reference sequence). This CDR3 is CASSNGANYGYTF. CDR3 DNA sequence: TGTGCCAGTAGTAACGGAGCTAACTATGGCTACACCTTC.

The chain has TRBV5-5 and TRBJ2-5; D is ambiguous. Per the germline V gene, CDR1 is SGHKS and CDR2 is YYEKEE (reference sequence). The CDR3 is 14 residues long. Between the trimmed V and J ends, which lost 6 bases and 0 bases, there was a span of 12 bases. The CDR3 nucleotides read TGTGCCAGCACCCGGAGCGCCAACCAAGAGACCCAGTACTTC. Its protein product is CASTRSANQETQYF.

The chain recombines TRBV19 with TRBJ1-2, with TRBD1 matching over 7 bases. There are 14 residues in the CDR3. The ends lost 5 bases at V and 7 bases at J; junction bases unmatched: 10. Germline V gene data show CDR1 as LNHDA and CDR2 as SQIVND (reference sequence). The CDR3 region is CASSHQGVLVGYTF. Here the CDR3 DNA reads TGTGCCAGTAGTCATCAGGGGGTCCTTGTTGGCTACACCTTC.

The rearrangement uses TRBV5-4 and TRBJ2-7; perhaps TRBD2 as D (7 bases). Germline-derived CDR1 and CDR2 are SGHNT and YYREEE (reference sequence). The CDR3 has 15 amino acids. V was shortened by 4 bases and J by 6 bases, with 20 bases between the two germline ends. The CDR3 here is CASSPPGRGAPEQYF. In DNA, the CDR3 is TGTGCCAGCAGCCCGCCCGGCCGGGGGGCACCCGAGCAGTACTTC.

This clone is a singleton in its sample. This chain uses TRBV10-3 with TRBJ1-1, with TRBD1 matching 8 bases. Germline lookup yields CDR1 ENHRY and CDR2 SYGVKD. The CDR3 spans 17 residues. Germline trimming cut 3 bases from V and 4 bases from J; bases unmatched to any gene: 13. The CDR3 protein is CAISDALTDRGFTEAFF. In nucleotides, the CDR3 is TGTGCCATCAGTGACGCCCTTACTGACAGGGGATTCACTGAAGCTTTCTTT.

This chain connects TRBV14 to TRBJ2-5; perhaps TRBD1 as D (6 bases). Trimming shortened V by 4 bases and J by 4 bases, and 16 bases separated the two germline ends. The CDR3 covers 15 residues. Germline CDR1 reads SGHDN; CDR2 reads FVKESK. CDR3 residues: CASSLTTGSRETQYF. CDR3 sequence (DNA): TGTGCCAGCAGCCTTACTACAGGGAGTCGAGAGACCCAGTACTTC.

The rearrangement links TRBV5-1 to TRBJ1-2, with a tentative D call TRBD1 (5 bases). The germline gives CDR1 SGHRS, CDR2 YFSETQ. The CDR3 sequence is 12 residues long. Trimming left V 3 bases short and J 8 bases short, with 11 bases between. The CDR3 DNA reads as TGCGCCAGCAGCTCACAGGCGGAGGGCTACACCTTC. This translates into CASSSQAEGYTF.

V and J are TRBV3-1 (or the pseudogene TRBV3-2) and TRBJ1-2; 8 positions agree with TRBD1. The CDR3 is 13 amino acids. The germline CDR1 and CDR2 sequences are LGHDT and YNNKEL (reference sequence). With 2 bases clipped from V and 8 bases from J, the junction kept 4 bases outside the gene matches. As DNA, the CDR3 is TGTGCCAGCAGCCAAACAGGGGGTGGAGGCTACACCTTC. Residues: CASSQTGGGGYTF.

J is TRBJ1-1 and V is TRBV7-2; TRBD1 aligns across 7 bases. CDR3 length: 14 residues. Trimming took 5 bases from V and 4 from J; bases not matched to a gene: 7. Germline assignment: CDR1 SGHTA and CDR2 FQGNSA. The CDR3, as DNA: TGTGCCAGCAGCCCCAGACAGGGTGGCACTGAAGCTTTCTTT. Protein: CASSPRQGGTEAFF. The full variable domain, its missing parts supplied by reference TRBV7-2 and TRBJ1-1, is GAGVSQSPSNKVTEKGKDVELRCDPISGHTALYWYRQSLGQGLEFLIYFQGNSAPDKSGLPSDRFSAERTGGSVSTLTIQRTQQEDSAVYLCASSPRQGGTEAFFGQGTRLTVV.

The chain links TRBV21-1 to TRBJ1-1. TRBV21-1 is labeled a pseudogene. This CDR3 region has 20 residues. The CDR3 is CASSKVNRGRGRKACTEAFF. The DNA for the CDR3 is TGTGCCAGCAGCAAAGTAAACCGGGGGCGGGGGCGAAAAGCGTGCACTGAAGCTTTCTTT.

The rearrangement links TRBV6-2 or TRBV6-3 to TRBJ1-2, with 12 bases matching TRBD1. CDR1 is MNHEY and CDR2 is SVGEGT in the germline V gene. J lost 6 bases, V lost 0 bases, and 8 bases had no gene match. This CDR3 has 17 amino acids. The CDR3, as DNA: TGTGCCAGCAGTTACTCTCCCGGGACAGGGGGCGGACATGGCTACACCTTC. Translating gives CASSYSPGTGGGHGYTF.

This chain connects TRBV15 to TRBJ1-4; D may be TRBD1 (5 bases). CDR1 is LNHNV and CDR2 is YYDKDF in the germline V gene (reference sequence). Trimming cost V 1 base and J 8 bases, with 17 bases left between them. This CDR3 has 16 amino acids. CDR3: CATSRVPSGYGEKLFF. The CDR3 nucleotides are TGTGCCACCAGCAGAGTCCCATCAGGGTACGGGGAAAAACTGTTTTTT.

The CDR3 protein is CASSQVFRTGAAGANVLTF. In DNA form, the CDR3 reads TGTGCCAGCAGCCAAGTTTTCAGGACAGGGGCAGCTGGGGCCAACGTCCTGACTTTC. V and J are TRBV3-1 (or the pseudogene TRBV3-2) and TRBJ2-6; 9 bases match TRBD1. Germline V gene sequence: CDR1 LGHDT, CDR2 YNNKEL (reference sequence). Trimming cost V 1 base and J 2 bases; bases outside gene matches: 9. This CDR3 has 19 residues.

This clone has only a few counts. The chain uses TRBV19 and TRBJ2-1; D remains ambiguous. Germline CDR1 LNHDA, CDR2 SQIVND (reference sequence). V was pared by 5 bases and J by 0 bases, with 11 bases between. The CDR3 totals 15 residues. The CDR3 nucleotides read TGTGCCAGTAGTCCCCGGGTTTTCTCCTACAATGAGCAGTTCTTC. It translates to CASSPRVFSYNEQFF.

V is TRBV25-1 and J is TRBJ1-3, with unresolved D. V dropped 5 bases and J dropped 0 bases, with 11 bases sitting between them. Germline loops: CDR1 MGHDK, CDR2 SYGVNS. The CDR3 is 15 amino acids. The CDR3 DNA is TGTGCCAGCAGTCGCGTTGGCGGCTCTGGAAACACCATATATTTT. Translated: CASSRVGGSGNTIYF.

CDR3 region: CASSATGRVGYNEQFF. The CDR3 coding sequence is TGTGCCAGCAGCGCTACAGGGAGGGTTGGGTACAATGAGCAGTTCTTC. The V call is TRBV7-2, the J call TRBJ2-1; possibly TRBD2 for D (7 bases). The CDR3 consists of 16 residues. Looked up from germline, CDR1 is SGHTA and CDR2 is FQGNSA. The V end was cut by 5 bases, the J end by 4 bases, with 18 bases between.